Listed below are T cell receptor beta chains from one sample, sequenced in a study of vaccination and CD4 T cells after COVID-19. TCRdb called the PCR reads again in MiXCR, with one record for every CDR3 protein. The sample contains 20,000 or so distinct CDR3 sequences, less than 55% of which appear only once. Their recognized antigens are unknown. The sample taken for sequencing was cultured CD4+ T cells from blood. Receptors originate from a human donor with COVID-19. CDR3s include the opening cysteine and the closing phenylalanine or tryptophan.

V: TRBV28
J: TRBJ1-5
CDR3: CASSPPPGWNQPQHF

V: TRBV12-3/TRBV12-4
J: TRBJ1-1
CDR3: CASSLYQGSRTEAFF

V: TRBV10-3
J: TRBJ2-3
CDR3: CAISESRTGSDTQYF

V: TRBV6-1
J: TRBJ2-7
CDR3: CASRHRDRHYEQYF

V: TRBV7-6
J: TRBJ2-5
CDR3: CASSLAQSTGQETQYF

V: TRBV25-1
J: TRBJ1-5
CDR3: CASSESGGGGGQPQHF

V: TRBV6-1
J: TRBJ2-5
CDR3: CASSKLAPGETQYF

V: TRBV11-2
J: TRBJ2-7
CDR3: CASSLVTPYEQYF

V: TRBV20-1
J: TRBJ1-2
CDR3: CSARDLQGSSYGYTF

V: TRBV27
J: TRBJ2-3
CDR3: CASRPGTVTDTQYF

V: TRBV7-3
J: TRBJ2-1
CDR3: CASSLDRGGYNEQFF

V: TRBV20-1
J: TRBJ2-7
CDR3: CSARGLASRREQYF

V: TRBV5-1
J: TRBJ1-2
CDR3: CASSLALASVEGYTF

V: TRBV12-5
J: TRBJ2-5
CDR3: CASGLGDSQETQYF

V: TRBV7-9
J: TRBJ2-2
CDR3: CASSLGSTGELFF

V: TRBV11-2
J: TRBJ2-7
CDR3: CASSSYRGLAYEQYF

V: TRBV7-9
J: TRBJ2-7
CDR3: CASSLRPYEQYF

V: TRBV20-1
J: TRBJ1-2
CDR3: CSAFAKYPPSVYGYTF

V: TRBV19
J: TRBJ2-5
CDR3: CASSDRATQYF

V: TRBV30
J: TRBJ1-1
CDR3: CAWKPIGGSTEAFF

V: TRBV10-2
J: TRBJ1-1
CDR3: CASVDRNTEAFF

V: TRBV10-3
J: TRBJ2-7
CDR3: CAISVGSYEQYF

V: TRBV2
J: TRBJ1-5
CDR3: CASSVGGGGSNQPQHF

V: TRBV10-3
J: TRBJ2-7
CDR3: CAIRSSYEQYF

V: TRBV7-2
J: TRBJ1-1
CDR3: CASSQTRRRTEAFF

V: TRBV24-1
J: TRBJ1-2
CDR3: CATSDFPGTGGAYYGYTF

V: TRBV6-5
J: TRBJ1-1
CDR3: CASSYGDTVGAFF

V: TRBV9
J: TRBJ1-5
CDR3: CASSQSVNSNQPQHF

V: TRBV28
J: TRBJ2-5
CDR3: CASSQLSGNQETQYF

V: TRBV7-8
J: TRBJ2-3
CDR3: CASSPRGGAGGATDTQYF

V: TRBV20-1
J: TRBJ2-3
CDR3: CSASAERGTSVTQYF

V: TRBV6-1
J: TRBJ2-2
CDR3: CASSEDPRTGWSTGELFF

V: TRBV6-1
J: TRBJ1-1
CDR3: CASSRTANTEAFF

V: TRBV7-3
J: TRBJ2-5
CDR3: CASSLRLQETQYF

V: TRBV20-1
J: TRBJ1-1
CDR3: CGGVDEAFF

V: TRBV12-3/TRBV12-4
J: TRBJ1-2
CDR3: CASSTPGGSANYGYTF

V: TRBV10-3
J: TRBJ2-7
CDR3: CAISESGAIARVPEQYF

V: TRBV19
J: TRBJ1-5
CDR3: CASSIGRNQPQHF

V: TRBV7-2
J: TRBJ1-5
CDR3: CASSLDRGELPQHF

V: TRBV7-2
J: TRBJ1-1
CDR3: CASSPKRGSGGYTEAFF

V: TRBV12-3/TRBV12-4
J: TRBJ1-5
CDR3: CASSPRDSNNQPQHF

V: TRBV7-9
J: TRBJ2-7
CDR3: CASSPVGDRGSYEQYF

V: TRBV9
J: TRBJ2-7
CDR3: CASSVSWTGDYEQYF

V: TRBV18
J: TRBJ2-5
CDR3: CASSSPVQETQYF

V: TRBV19
J: TRBJ1-6
CDR3: CASQTGGGSPLHF

V: TRBV20-1
J: TRBJ2-3
CDR3: CSASPGDLTDTQYF

V: TRBV6-2/TRBV6-3
J: TRBJ1-1
CDR3: CASSPAKGFWLAEAFF

V: TRBV12-3/TRBV12-4
J: TRBJ2-5
CDR3: CASSRDWSQETQYF